This T cell receptor beta chain was documented in a study of blood T cell repertoires in COVID-19. Germline-derived CDR1 and CDR2 are LNHDA and SQIVND (reference sequence). The length of the CDR3 is 14 residues. Trimming pared 3 bases from V and 6 bases from J, leaving 15 bases between. Original analysis: The authors estimated nucleated cell counts from reference gene primer amplification. Profiled with immunoSEQ multiplex PCR; TCRdb holds only in-frame clones, not every one. V and J calls and clone size are as listed in that table; D and trimming were resolved from the DNA. The sample holds approximately 150,000 clones; 79% are singletons and the top ten take around 8%.

The rearrangement uses TRBV19 and TRBJ2-7; tentatively, D is TRBD2 (6 bases). The TCR comes from a woman aged 60-75 years with COVID-19, enrolled during active disease. Sequences were obtained from peripheral blood. CDR3: CASSIQTGLGEQYF. The CDR3 nucleotides read TGTGCCAGTAGTATCCAGACGGGACTCGGCGAGCAGTACTTC.